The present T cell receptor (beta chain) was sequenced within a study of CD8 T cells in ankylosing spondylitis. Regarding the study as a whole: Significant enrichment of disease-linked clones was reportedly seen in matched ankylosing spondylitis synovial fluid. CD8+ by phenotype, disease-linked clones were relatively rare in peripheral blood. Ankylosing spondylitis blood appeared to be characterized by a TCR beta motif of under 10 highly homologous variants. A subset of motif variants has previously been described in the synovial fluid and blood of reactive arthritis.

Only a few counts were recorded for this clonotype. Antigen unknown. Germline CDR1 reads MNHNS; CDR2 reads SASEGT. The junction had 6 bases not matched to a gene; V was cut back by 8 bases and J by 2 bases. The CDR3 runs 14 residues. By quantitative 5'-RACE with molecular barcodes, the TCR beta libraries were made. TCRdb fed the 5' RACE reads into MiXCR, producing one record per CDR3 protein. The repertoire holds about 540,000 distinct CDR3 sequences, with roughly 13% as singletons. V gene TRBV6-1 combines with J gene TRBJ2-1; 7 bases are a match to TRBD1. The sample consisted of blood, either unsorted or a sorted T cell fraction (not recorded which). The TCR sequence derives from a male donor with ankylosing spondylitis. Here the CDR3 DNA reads TGTGCCAGCGCCAGGCAGGGGGCCTACAATGAGCAGTTCTTC. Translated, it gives CASARQGAYNEQFF.